This T cell receptor beta chain originates from a study of siplizumab effects on memory and regulatory T cells. V gave up 4 bases and J gave up 1 base, with 11 bases separating them. The CDR3 loop spans 15 amino acids. Germline CDR1 MGHRA, CDR2 YSYEKL. Clones were sequenced by immunoSEQ multiplex PCR, and TCRdb holds only the in-frame ones, with some missing. The repertoire holds 45,000 to 60,000 clones, with about 88% as singletons. This receptor was identified in a human donor in good health. The chain has TRBV4-1 and TRBJ2-1; D is unclear. Sequencing was done on a sample of naive CD8+ T cells sorted from blood. CDR3 nucleotides: TGCGCCAGCAGCCGCCAAACCAGGTCCTACAATGAGCAGTTCTTC. Residues: CASSRQTRSYNEQFF.